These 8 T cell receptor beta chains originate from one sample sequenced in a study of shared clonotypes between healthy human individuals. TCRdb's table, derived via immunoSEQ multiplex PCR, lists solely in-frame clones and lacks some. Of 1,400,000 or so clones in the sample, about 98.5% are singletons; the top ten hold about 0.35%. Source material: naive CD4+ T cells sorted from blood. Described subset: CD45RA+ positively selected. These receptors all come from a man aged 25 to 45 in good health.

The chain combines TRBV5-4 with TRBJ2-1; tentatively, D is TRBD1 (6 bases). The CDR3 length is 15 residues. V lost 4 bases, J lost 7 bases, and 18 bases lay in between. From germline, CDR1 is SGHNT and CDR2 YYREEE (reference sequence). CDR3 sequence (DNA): TGTGCCAGCAGCCCCCAGGGGCAGATTTGGAATGAGCAGTTCTTC. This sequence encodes CASSPQGQIWNEQFF.

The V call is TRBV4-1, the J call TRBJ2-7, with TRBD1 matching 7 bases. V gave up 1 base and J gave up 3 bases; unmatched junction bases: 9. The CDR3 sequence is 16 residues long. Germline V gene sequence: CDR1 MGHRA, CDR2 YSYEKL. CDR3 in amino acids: CASSQGIRGKYYEQYF. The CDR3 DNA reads TGCGCCAGCAGCCAAGGGATCAGGGGGAAGTACTACGAGCAGTACTTC.

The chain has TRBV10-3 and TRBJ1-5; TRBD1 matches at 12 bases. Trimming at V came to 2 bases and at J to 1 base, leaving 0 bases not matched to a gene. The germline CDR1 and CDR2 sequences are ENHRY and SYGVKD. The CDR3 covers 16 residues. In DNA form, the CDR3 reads TGTGCCATCAGTGAGGGGACAGGGGGCAGCAATCAGCCCCAGCATTTT. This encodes CAISEGTGGSNQPQHF.

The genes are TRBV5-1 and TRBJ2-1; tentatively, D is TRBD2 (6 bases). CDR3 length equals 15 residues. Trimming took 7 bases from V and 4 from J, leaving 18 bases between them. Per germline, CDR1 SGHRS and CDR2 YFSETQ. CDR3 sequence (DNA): TGCGCCAGCGCAAGAGAACTAGCTACATACAATGAGCAGTTCTTC. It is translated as CASARELATYNEQFF.

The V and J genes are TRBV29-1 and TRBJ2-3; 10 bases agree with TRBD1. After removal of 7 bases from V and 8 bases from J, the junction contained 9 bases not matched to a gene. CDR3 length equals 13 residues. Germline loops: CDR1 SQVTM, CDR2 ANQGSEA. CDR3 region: CSARDRGFGTQYF. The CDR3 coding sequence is TGCAGCGCCCGGGACAGGGGTTTTGGTACGCAGTATTTT.

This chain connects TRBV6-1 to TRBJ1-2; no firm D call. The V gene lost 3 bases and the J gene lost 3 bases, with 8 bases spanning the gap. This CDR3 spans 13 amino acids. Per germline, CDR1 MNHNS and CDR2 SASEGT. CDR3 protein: CASSEGLYYGYTF. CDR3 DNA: TGTGCCAGCAGTGAGGGGTTGTACTATGGCTACACCTTC.

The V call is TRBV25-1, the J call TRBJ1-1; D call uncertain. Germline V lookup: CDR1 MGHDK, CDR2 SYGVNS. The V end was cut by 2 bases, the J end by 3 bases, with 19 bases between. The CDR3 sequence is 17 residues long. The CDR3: CASSEPRRVGCDTEAFF. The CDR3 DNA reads TGTGCCAGCAGTGAACCCAGACGAGTGGGTTGCGACACTGAAGCTTTCTTT. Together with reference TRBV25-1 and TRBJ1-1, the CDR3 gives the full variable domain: EADIYQTPRYLVIGTGKKITLECSQTMGHDKMYWYQQDPGMELHLIHYSYGVNSTEKGDLSSESTVSRIRTEHFPLTLESARPSHTSQYLCASSEPRRVGCDTEAFFGQGTRLTVV.

The CDR3 loop is CASSQDPGQGFYEQYF. In DNA form, the CDR3 reads TGTGCCAGCAGCCAAGACCCCGGACAGGGTTTCTACGAGCAGTACTTC. The rearrangement uses TRBV14 and TRBJ2-7; 8 nucleotides line up with TRBD1. Losses at the gene ends were 0 bases for V and 3 bases for J; bases not matched to a gene: 7. The CDR3 extends over 16 amino acids. CDR1 SGHDN and CDR2 FVKESK come from the germline V gene.